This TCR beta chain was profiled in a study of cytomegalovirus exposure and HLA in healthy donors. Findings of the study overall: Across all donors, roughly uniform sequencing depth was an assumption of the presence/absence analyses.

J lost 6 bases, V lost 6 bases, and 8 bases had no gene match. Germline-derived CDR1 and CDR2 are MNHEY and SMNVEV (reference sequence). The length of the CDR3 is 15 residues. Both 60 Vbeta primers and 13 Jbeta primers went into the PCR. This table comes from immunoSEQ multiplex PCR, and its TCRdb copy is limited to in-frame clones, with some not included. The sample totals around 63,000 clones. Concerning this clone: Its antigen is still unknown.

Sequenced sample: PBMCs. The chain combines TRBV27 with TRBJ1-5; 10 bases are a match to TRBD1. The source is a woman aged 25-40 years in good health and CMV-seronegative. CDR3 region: CASRAGTGAGQPQHF. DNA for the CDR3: TGTGCCAGCAGAGCCGGGACAGGGGCCGGTCAGCCCCAGCATTTT.